The subject of this entry is one T cell receptor beta chain. Using immunoSEQ multiplex PCR, the repertoire was profiled, and TCRdb retains in-frame clones only, with some absent. Among 9,500 to 10,000 clones listed, 61% were seen once. There are 12 residues in the CDR3. Germline V gene lookup returns CDR1 MNHNY and CDR2 SVGAGI (reference sequence). The V end lost 5 bases, the J end lost 5 bases, and 8 bases lay between the germline ends. This entry is derived from a study of neoadjuvant anti-PD-1 for oral cavity cancer. Indicated time point: after neoadjuvant nivolumab, at surgical resection. The rearrangement joins TRBV6-6 to TRBJ2-3, with D hard to call. Material: PBMCs, obtained after nivolumab (anti-PD-1) treatment. The source is a person between 35 and 79 years old with oral cavity squamous cell carcinoma. The CDR3 spells CASSPPRDTQYF. The CDR3 DNA reads TGTGCCAGCAGTCCGCCGAGAGATACGCAGTATTTT.